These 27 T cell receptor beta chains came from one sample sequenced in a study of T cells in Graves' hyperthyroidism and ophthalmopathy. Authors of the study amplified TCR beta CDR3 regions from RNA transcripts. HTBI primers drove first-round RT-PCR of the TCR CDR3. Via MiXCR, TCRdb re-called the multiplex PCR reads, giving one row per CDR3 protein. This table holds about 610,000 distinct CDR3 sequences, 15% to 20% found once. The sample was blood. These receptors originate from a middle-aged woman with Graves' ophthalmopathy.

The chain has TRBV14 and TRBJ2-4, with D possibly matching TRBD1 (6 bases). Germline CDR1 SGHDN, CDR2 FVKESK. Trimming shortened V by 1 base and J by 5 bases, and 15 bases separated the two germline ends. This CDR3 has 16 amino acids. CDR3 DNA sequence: TGTGCCAGCAGCCAAGGTCAAGGGGCAGGGGAAAACATTCAGTACTTC. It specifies CASSQGQGAGENIQYF.

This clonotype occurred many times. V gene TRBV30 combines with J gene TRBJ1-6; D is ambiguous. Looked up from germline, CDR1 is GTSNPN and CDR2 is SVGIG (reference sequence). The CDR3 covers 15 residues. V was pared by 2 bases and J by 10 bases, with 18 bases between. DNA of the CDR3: TGTGCCTGGAGTTCCCTCATCTCGCCGACGTCACCCCTCCACTTT. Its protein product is CAWSSLISPTSPLHF.

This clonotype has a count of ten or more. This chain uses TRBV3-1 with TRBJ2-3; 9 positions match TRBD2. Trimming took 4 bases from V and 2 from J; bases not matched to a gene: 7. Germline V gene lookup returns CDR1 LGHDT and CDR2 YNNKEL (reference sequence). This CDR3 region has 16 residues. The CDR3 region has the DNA TGTGCCAGCAGCCCGCAGCCTAGCGGGAACACAGATACGCAGTATTTT. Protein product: CASSPQPSGNTDTQYF.

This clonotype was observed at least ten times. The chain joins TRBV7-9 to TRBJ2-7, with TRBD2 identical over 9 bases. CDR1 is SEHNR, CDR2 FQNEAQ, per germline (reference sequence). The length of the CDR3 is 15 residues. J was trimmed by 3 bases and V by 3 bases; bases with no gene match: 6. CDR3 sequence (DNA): TGTGCCAGCAGCTTTGGTCCAGCGGGAGGCTACGAGCAGTACTTC. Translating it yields CASSFGPAGGYEQYF.

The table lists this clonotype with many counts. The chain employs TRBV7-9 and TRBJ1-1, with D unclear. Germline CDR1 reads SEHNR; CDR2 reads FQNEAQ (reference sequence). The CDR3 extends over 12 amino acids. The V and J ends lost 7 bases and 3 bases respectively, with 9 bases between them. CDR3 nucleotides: TGTGCCAGCACCAATGGGGACACTGAAGCTTTCTTT. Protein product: CASTNGDTEAFF.

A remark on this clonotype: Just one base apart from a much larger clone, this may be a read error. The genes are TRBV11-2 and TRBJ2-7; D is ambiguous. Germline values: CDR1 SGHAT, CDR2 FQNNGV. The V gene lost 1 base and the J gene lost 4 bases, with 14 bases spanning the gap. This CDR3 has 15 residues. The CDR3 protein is CASSLGHEVLYEQYF. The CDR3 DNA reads TGTGCCAGCAGCTTAGGTCATGAGGTTTTGTACGAGCAGTACTTC.

The CDR3, as DNA: TGTGCCAGCAGCCAGGGAGAGAGGCACCAAGAGACCCAGTACTTC. It is translated as CASSQGERHQETQYF. The V and J genes are TRBV14 and TRBJ2-5; D may be TRBD2 (5 bases). This CDR3 contains 15 residues. CDR1 and CDR2 from the germline V gene are SGHDN and FVKESK. V dropped 3 bases and J dropped 0 bases, with 11 bases sitting between them.

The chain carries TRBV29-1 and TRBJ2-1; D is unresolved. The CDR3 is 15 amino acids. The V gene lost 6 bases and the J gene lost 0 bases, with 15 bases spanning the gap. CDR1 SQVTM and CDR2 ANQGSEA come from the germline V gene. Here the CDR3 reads CSVAPRLSSYNEQFF. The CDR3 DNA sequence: TGCAGCGTGGCCCCGCGGTTGAGCTCCTACAATGAGCAGTTCTTC.

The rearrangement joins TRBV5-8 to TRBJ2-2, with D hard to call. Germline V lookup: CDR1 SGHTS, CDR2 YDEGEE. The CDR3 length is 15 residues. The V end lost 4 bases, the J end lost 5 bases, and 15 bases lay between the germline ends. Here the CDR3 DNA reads TGTGCCAGCAGCCACTTAATGGCTGAAACCGGGGAGCTGTTTTTT. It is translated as CASSHLMAETGELFF.

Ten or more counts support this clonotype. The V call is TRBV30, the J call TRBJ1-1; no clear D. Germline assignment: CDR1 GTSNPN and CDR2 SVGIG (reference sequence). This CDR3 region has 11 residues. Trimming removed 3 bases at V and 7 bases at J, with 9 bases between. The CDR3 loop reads CAWRRQIEAFF. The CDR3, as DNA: TGTGCCTGGAGAAGGCAGATTGAAGCTTTCTTT. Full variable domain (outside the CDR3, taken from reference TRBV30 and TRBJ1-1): SQTIHQWPATLVQPVGSPLSLECTVEGTSNPNLYWYRQAAGRGLQLLFYSVGIGQISSEVPQNLSASRPQDRQFILSSKKLLLSDSGFYLCAWRRQIEAFFGQGTRLTVV.

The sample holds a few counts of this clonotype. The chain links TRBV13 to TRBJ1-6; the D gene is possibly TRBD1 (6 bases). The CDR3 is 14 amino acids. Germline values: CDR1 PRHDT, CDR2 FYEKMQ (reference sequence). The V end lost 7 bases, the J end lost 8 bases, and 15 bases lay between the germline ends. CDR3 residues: CASTVGQGYSPLHF. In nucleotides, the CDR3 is TGTGCCAGCACCGTAGGCCAGGGGTATTCACCCCTCCACTTT.

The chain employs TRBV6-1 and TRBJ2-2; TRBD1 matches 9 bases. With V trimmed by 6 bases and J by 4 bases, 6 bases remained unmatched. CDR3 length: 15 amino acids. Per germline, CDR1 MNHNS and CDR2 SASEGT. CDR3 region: CASRGGQGGTGELFF. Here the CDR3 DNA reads TGTGCCAGCAGGGGGGGACAGGGTGGCACCGGGGAGCTGTTTTTT.

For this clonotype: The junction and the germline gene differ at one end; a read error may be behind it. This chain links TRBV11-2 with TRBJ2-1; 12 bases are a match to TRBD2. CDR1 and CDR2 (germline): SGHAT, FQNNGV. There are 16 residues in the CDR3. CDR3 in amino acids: CASSIRLAGVINERFF. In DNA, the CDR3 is TGTGCCAGTAGTATCCGACTAGCGGGAGTAATTAATGAGCGGTTCTTC. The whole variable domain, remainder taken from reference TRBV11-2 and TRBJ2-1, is EAGVAQSPRYKIIEKRQSVAFWCNPISGHATLYWYQQILGQGPKLLIQFQNNGVVDDSQLPKDRFSAERLKGVDSTLKIQPAKLEDSAVYLCASSIRLAGVINERFFGPGTRLTVL.

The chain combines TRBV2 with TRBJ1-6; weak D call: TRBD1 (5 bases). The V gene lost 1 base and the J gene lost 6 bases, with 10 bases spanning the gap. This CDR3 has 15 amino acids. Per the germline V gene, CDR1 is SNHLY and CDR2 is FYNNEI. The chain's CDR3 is CASSEEGRINSPLHF. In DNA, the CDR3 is TGTGCCAGCAGTGAAGAGGGACGCATTAATTCACCCCTCCACTTT.

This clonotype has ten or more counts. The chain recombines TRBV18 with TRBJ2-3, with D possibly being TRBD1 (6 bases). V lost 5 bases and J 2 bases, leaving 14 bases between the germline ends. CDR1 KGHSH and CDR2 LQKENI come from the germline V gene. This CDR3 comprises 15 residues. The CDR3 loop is CASSSSTGFTDTQYF. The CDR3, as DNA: TGTGCCAGCTCAAGCTCGACAGGATTCACAGATACGCAGTATTTT.

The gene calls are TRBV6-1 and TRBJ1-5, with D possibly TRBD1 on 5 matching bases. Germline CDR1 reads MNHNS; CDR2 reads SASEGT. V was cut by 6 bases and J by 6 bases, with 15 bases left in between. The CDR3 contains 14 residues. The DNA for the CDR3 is TGTGCCAGCAGCGTAGCGACAGACCCTCAGCCCCAGCATTTT. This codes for CASSVATDPQPQHF.

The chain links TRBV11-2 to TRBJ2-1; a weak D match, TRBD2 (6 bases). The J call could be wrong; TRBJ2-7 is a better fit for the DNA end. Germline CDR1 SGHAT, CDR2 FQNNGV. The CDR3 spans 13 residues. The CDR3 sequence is CASSLGGGNEQYF. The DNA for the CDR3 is TGTGCCAGCAGCTTAGGTGGCGGGAATGAGCAGTACTTC.

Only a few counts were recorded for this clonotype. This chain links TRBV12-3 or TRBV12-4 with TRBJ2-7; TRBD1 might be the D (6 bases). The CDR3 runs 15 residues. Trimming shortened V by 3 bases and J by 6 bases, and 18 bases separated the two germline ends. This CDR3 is CASSFYGQKRGEQYF. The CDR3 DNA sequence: TGTGCCAGCAGTTTCTATGGACAGAAAAGGGGCGAGCAGTACTTC.

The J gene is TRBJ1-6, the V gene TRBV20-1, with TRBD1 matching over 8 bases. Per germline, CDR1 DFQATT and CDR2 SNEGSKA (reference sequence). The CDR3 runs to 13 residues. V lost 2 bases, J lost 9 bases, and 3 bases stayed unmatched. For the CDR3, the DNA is TGCAGTGCTAGATCAGGGGGCGGTTCACCCCTCCACTTT. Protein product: CSARSGGGSPLHF.

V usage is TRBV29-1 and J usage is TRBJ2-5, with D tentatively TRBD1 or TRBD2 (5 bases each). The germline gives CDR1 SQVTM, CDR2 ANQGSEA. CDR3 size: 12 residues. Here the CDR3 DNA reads TGCAGTGGGACCGAGGGGACGGAGACCCAGTACTTC. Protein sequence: CSGTEGTETQYF.

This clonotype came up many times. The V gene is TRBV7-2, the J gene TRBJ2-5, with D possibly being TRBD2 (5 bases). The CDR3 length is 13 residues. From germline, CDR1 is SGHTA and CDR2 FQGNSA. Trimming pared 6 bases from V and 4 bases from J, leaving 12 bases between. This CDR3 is CASRTAGGETQYF. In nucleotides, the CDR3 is TGTGCCAGCAGAACTGCCGGAGGAGAGACCCAGTACTTC.

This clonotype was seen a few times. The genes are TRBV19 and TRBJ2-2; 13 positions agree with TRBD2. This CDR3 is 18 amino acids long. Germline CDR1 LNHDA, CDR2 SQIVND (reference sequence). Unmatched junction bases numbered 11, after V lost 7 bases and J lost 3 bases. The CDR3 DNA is TGTGCCAGTACCCCATTTGGACTAGCGGGAGAATACACCGGGGAGCTGTTTTTT. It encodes CASTPFGLAGEYTGELFF.

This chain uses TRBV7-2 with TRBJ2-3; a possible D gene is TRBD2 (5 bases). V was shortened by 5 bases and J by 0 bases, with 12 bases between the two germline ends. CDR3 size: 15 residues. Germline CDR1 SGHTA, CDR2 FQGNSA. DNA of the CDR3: TGTGCCAGCAGCACCTCCCGGACTAGCACAGATACGCAGTATTTT. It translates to CASSTSRTSTDTQYF.

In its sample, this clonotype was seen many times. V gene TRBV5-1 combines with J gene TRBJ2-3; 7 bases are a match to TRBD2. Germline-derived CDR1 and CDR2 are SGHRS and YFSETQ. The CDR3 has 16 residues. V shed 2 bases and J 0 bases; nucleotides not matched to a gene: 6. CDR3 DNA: TGCGCCAGCAGCTTTGTGGAGCGGGAAAGCACAGATACGCAGTATTTT. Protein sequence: CASSFVERESTDTQYF.

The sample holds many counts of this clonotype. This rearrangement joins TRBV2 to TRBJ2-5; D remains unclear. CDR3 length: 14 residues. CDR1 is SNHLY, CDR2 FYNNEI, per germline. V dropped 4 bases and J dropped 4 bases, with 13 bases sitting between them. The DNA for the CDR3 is TGTGCCAGCAGTGGCCTGTGGGTTGCAGAGACCCAGTACTTC. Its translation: CASSGLWVAETQYF.

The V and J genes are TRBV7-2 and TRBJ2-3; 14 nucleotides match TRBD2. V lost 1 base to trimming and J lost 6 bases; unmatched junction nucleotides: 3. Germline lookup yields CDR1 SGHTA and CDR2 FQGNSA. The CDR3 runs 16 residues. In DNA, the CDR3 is TGTGCCAGCAGCTTAGTTGGGACTAGCGGGAGTGATACGCAGTATTTT. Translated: CASSLVGTSGSDTQYF.

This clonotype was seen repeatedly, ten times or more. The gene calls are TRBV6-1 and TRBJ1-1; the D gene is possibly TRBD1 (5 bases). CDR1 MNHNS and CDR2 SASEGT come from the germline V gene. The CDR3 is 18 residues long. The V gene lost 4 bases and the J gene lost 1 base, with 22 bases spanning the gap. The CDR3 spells CASSGASRGRSGNTEAFF. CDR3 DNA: TGTGCCAGCAGTGGAGCGAGTCGGGGCCGATCGGGGAACACTGAAGCTTTCTTT.